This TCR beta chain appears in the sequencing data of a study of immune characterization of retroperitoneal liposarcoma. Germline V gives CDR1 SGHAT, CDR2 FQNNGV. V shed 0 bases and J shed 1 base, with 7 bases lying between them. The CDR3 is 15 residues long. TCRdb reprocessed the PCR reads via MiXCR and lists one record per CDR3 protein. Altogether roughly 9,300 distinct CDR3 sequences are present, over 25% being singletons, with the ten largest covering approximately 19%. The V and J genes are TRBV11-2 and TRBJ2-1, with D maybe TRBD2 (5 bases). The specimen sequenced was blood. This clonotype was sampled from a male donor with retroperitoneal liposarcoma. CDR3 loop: CASSLEGASYNEQFF. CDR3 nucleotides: TGTGCCAGCAGCTTAGAGGGAGCTTCCTACAATGAGCAGTTCTTC.